Following are 7 T cell receptor beta chains from one sample sequenced in a study of CD8+ T cells in alopecia areata. Sequencing used cDNA as its template, made by extracting RNA and reverse transcribing it. Profiled with immunoSEQ multiplex PCR; TCRdb holds only in-frame clones, not every one. The repertoire holds about 200,000 clones, with approximately 53% as singletons. Specimen: CD8+ T cells sorted from blood. These receptors originate from a human donor in good health.

The chain recombines TRBV19 with TRBJ1-5, with 8 bases matching TRBD1. The V and J ends lost 4 bases and 7 bases, in that order; junction bases with no gene match: 6. The CDR3 sequence is 14 residues long. Germline V CDR1 and CDR2: LNHDA, SQIVND (reference sequence). The CDR3 region is CASSTDRVQQPQHF. The CDR3 DNA reads as TGTGCCAGTAGTACGGACAGGGTCCAGCAGCCCCAGCATTTT.

The J gene is TRBJ1-2, the V gene TRBV4-2, with D possibly matching TRBD1 (5 bases). Germline V gene sequence: CDR1 LGHNA, CDR2 YNFKEQ. V lost 1 base to trimming and J lost 4 bases, with 13 bases between them. This CDR3 has 15 residues. CDR3 coding DNA: TGTGCCAGCAGCCAAGCATCCTCAGGGTCCTATGGCTACACCTTC. As protein: CASSQASSGSYGYTF.

The genes are TRBV30 and TRBJ2-1; 9 bases align to TRBD2. CDR1 and CDR2 from the germline V gene are GTSNPN and SVGIG (reference sequence). This CDR3 region has 15 residues. V lost 2 bases, J lost 9 bases, and 11 bases stayed unmatched. For the CDR3, the DNA is TGTGCCTGGAGTCCGCGGGGGGGCCGGGCAGTTGAGCAGTTCTTC. Translating it yields CAWSPRGGRAVEQFF.

J is TRBJ2-7 and V is TRBV15; no reliable D call. In germline, CDR1 is LNHNV, CDR2 YYDKDF (reference sequence). The CDR3 has 18 residues. V dropped 1 base and J dropped 3 bases, with 22 bases sitting between them. CDR3 DNA sequence: TGTGCCACCAGCAGAGGGGCAGCGTCCCCCTCCTCTTACTACGAGCAGTACTTC. It yields the protein CATSRGAASPSSYYEQYF.

The chain combines TRBV13 with TRBJ2-7, with 7 bases aligning to TRBD1. In germline, CDR1 is PRHDT, CDR2 FYEKMQ (reference sequence). The J segment lost 0 bases and the V segment lost 4 bases, leaving 6 bases of the junction unmatched. The CDR3 is 15 residues long. CDR3 protein: CASSSSGTVSYEQYF. The CDR3 nucleotides are TGTGCCAGCAGCTCATCCGGGACAGTCTCCTACGAGCAGTACTTC.

The V call is TRBV18, the J call TRBJ1-1, with a weak D call TRBD1 (6 bases). The CDR3 totals 15 residues. V was shortened by 2 bases and J by 3 bases, with 13 bases between the two germline ends. Germline V gene sequence: CDR1 KGHSH, CDR2 LQKENI. CDR3 in amino acids: CASSPGGWRDTEAFF. The DNA of the CDR3 is TGTGCCAGCTCACCAGGGGGCTGGCGGGACACTGAAGCTTTCTTT.

V and J are TRBV4-1 and TRBJ2-7; 8 bases agree with TRBD2. V lost 4 bases and J lost 6; bases outside the gene matches: 11. This CDR3 is built from 15 residues. The V gene's germline CDR1 is MGHRA and CDR2 YSYEKL. The DNA for the CDR3 is TGCGCCAGCAGCCGATCGGGGGGGCAGGCTCTCGAGCAGTACTTC. It specifies CASSRSGGQALEQYF.